This TCR beta chain was captured by sequencing in a study of identical twins (dated by TCRdb to 2016 to 2018). General notes on the study: To test whether fetal clonotypes persist, the study used deep sequencing on TCR alpha and beta repertoires from monozygotic twins, unrelated adults of various ages, and cord blood. To rule out contamination, replicate twin experiments were performed at different times with different library preparation protocols.

Every donor in the study was a healthy Caucasian. Three pairs of female monozygotic twins, all aged roughly 18 to 29 years, made up the twin cohort. RNA for TCR libraries was isolated from peripheral blood mononuclear cells. Via the germline V gene (reference sequence), CDR1 is DFQATT and CDR2 SNEGSKA. V and J are truncated by 3 bases and 0 bases respectively, leaving an intervening sequence of 15 bases. Including cysteine and phenylalanine, the CDR3 has 15 amino acids. The entry retains the CDR3 DNA only, 45 bases that are in frame from base 1. Library preparation was by 5' RACE. The instrument was an Illumina HiSeq 2000. Template switching added a universal primer binding site, and the final cDNA carried a unique molecular identifier that allowed TCR cDNA molecules to be counted accurately. Specific primers in the conserved constant-segment region were used to synthesize first-strand cDNA for TCR alpha and beta chains. To control for contamination, every cDNA library was double barcoded, receiving both a SMART-Mk sample barcode and Illumina barcodes. Two successive PCR steps introduced TruSeq adapter sequences along with Illumina sample barcodes. The TCR alpha and beta cDNA libraries were sequenced on the Illumina HiSeq platform using custom primers. As for the authors' bioinformatics: Raw reads were processed with MiGEC to extract unique molecular identifiers, and MiXCR was used to determine CDR3 positions. For each individual, recombination models were inferred using an EM algorithm with the repgenHMM and IGoR tools. Shared clonotypes were analyzed with the tcR package in R, and sharing was normalized by the product of cloneset sizes. Out-of-frame nonproductive sequences were analyzed to study raw recombination free of thymic and clonal selection effects. TCRdb reanalyzed the raw reads on its own, using fastp at Q25 for trimming and MiXCR for clone calling, and kept in-frame beta chains. Entries are consolidated by CDR3 protein sequence, retaining the most common genes and DNA. For this entry, the V and J calls and clone size follow TCRdb and not the study's own pipeline. The sample table records about 890,000 distinct CDR3 sequences; around 12% of these occur just once. Of the sample, about 1.5% is held by the ten largest clones.

For this clonotype: There is no known antigen for this receptor. Base qualities are not at hand, and no much larger clone is one base apart.

The paper as a whole reports these results and caveats: Invariant T cells such as MAIT and iNKT could partly confound zero-insertion analyses, although diverse VJ usage argued against such confounding for most clonotypes. The excess sharing between twins in beta out-of-frame sequences was weaker because fewer shared sequences reduced the signal-to-noise ratio. In monozygotic twins, recombination models systematically underestimated out-of-frame TCR alpha sharing, but the models matched the sharing seen between unrelated individuals. Compared with coincidental sharing between unrelated individuals, out-of-frame TCR alpha sequences shared between twins had an excess of sequences with low generation probability. Abundant cord blood beta clonotypes carried fewer insertions; young adult naive repertoires showed a weaker similar trend, while memory repertoires showed none. Because the same donors could not be followed over many years, the conclusions relied on cross-sectional statistical analysis.

The same specimen was also included in a second study, on yellow fever vaccine responses in identical twins. According to the second study: According to the authors, the vaccine-induced T cell response in identical twins seemed to be partly convergent and partly specific to each individual. The study precisely tracked vaccine-responding T cell clones in identical twins.

This TCR was sampled from a woman under 30 in good health. Sequencing was carried out using PBMCs. The rearranged chain carries TRBV20-1 and TRBJ2-7; TRBD2 is possibly the D segment (6 matching bases). This receptor has the CDR3 CSARRGGSNSYEQYF. The sequenced DNA is TGCAGTGCTAGGCGGGGCGGGTCCAACTCCTACGAGCAGTACTTC.